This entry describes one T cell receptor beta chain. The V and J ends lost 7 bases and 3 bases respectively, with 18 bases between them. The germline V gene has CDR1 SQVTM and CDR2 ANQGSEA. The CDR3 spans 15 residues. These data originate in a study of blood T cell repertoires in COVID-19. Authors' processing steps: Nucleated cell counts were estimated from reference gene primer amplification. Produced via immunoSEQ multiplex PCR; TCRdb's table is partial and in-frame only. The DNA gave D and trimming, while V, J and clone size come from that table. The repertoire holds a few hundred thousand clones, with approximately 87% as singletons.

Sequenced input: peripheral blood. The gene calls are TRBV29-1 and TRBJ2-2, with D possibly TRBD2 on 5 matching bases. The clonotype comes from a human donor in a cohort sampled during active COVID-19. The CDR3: CSAISATGYTGELFF. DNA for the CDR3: TGCAGCGCCATTAGTGCGACGGGGTACACCGGGGAGCTGTTTTTT.